This record looks at one TCR beta chain sequence and its context. It has no known antigen specificity. No quality values exist for individual bases; no much larger clone is one base distant. The library was prepared using the immunoSEQ multiplex PCR assay. To provide template for TCR sequencing, every sample had RNA extracted and reverse transcribed into cDNA. First-strand cDNA was synthesized using SuperScript III with a 2:1 mix of oligo-dT and random hexamers. A synthetic immune receptor repertoire was used to assess amplification bias, and residual bias was removed computationally. In the source study's methods: After raw reads were preprocessed to remove errors, the CDR3 was defined following IMGT conventions as running from the conserved cysteine to phenylalanine. Clonality was calculated as 1 minus Shannon entropy normalized by log2 of the number of productive unique TCRs. Whether each scalp clone was CD4 or CD8 was inferred by checking scalp TCRbeta sequences against the CD4 and CD8 repertoires from sorted blood. TCRdb limited this immuneACCESS table to in-frame rearrangements with V and J called. A share of clones is missing; checked studies link under half to unresolved V genes, and the rest is unexplained. D and trimming come from the DNA, and the V and J calls and clone size come from that table. Here the sample has 200,000 or so clones; roughly three fifths occur a single time. The ten largest clones capture 4.5% to 6% of the sample.

The sample comes from a study of CD8+ T cells in alopecia areata (dated by TCRdb to 2016 to 2018). Regarding the study in general: To study T cell clonal expansion in alopecia areata, the researchers applied high-throughput TCRbeta sequencing to both the C3H/HeJ mouse model and human patients. On the human side, TCRbeta sequencing was run on scalp tissue and on sorted CD4+ and CD8+ peripheral blood T cells from healthy controls and from alopecia areata patients with either patchy or totalis/universalis disease. Clonality in the scalp was compared among normal scalp (n=4), patchy alopecia areata scalp (n=8), and alopecia totalis/universalis scalp (n=8). TCRbeta CDR3 regions were amplified by immunoSEQ multiplex PCR with 35 Vbeta forward and 13 Jbeta reverse primers. The RNA source kit depended on sample type: the PAXgene miRNA kit for fixed scalp, the miRNeasy kit for PBMCs, and the RNeasy kit for mouse skin.

PBMCs were isolated by density centrifugation and stained for CD3, CD4 and CD8, and CD4+ and CD8+ T cells were sorted on a FACSAria. Scalp biopsies and blood samples were obtained from unaffected controls. Findings and caveats that apply to the study as a whole: Resident alphabeta T cells in normal human skin are also sequenced, complicating scalp TCR repertoire analysis, unlike mouse skin dominated by gammadelta T cells. Shared TCR sequences between patients were less evident than in mice, which may be partly attributable to HLA diversity in the patient population. Higher clonality and more expanded CD8+ clones were observed in lesional scalp than in normal scalp, particularly in alopecia totalis/universalis, a finding suggestive of antigenic drive.

The V end loses 0 bases and the J end loses 2 bases, and a stretch of 8 bases separates them. There are 15 amino acids in the CDR3, from cysteine to phenylalanine inclusive. Of all the DNA, just the CDR3 is kept, 45 bases in frame from base 1. CDR1 and CDR2 are drawn from the germline V gene (reference sequence): LNHNV, YYDKDF. This receptor chain uses TRBV15 and TRBJ1-3; the D gene remains uncertain. The source is a human donor in good health. The sequenced material came from CD8+ T cells sorted from blood. In nucleotides, the sequence is TGTGCCACCAGCAGAGATCGCGGGCCTGGAAACACCATATATTTT. Translated, it gives CATSRDRGPGNTIYF. The reference TRBV15 and TRBJ1-3 proteins fill in what lies around the CDR3, so the full variable domain reads DAMVIQNPRYQVTQFGKPVTLSCSQTLNHNVMYWYQQKSSQAPKLLFHYYDKDFNNEADTPDNFQSRRPNTSFCFLDIRSPGLGDTAMYLCATSRDRGPGNTIYFGEGSWLTVV.